The T cell receptor beta chain described here comes from a study of metastatic and nonmetastatic thyroid tumors (dated by TCRdb to the early 2020s). Background on the whole study: Repertoires from peripheral blood and from tumor or nodule tissue samples of malignant and benign thyroid patients were compared. Findings and caveats that apply to the study as a whole: In both blood and tumor samples, malignant tumors were reported to have significantly higher TCR beta diversity than benign nodules.

Libraries were made using PCR. The sequencing machine was an Illumina HiSeq 4000. The TCR beta-chain CDR3 region of each patient was profiled by high-throughput sequencing. As for how the authors treated the data: Drawing on CDR3 differences between clinicopathological groups, the researchers built a classifier meant to tell apart patients with distant-metastatic papillary thyroid cancer. Repertoire diversity was assessed with the Shannon index, and tumor-blood repertoire similarity with the Morisita-Horn index. TCRdb reprocessing: public reads trimmed at Q25 with fastp, clones called with MiXCR, in-frame beta chains kept. The V and J calls were determined by TCRdb, not by the authors. The sample includes roughly 16,000 clones, with 15% to 20% observed a single time. The ten largest account for about 13% of the sample. V is pruned by 6 bases and J by 1 base, leaving 4 bases of the junction without a gene match. The CDR3 covers 14 residues, taking in both the cysteine and the phenylalanine. Only the CDR3 DNA stays, 42 bases, in frame from base 1. As encoded in the germline V gene, CDR1 is ENHRY while CDR2 is SYGVKD.

This clone was seen many times. The antigen this receptor binds is unknown. No much larger clonotype is one base removed from it; base qualities were not supplied. Before undergoing thyroid surgery, none of the patients had been given any kind of treatment. Patient clinical samples collected from about 2011 to 2019 were retrospectively analysed using T-cell receptor beta sequencing. The source is a female donor with papillary thyroid cancer or a benign thyroid nodule (not recorded which). Some clones in this sample may be carry-over from other donors' samples. The sample consisted of blood. In this chain, TRBV10-3 is recombined with TRBJ2-7; TRBD1 aligns with 9 central bases. The nucleotide sequence is TGTGCCATCAGCCCTGACAGGGGGTCCTACGAGCAGTACTTC. This translates into CAISPDRGSYEQYF.